These 26 T cell receptor beta chains originate from one sample sequenced in a study of shared clonotypes between healthy human individuals. Repertoires were generated with immunoSEQ multiplex PCR, while TCRdb's copy carries only in-frame clones and drops some. Of more than 1,200,000 clones listed, around 98.5% are singletons. Sequenced material: naive CD4+ T cells sorted from blood. Subset here: CD45RA+ positively selected. The receptor set was obtained from a man in his thirties or forties in good health.

V and J are TRBV28 and TRBJ2-7; D is undetermined. CDR3 length equals 13 residues. CDR1 is MDHEN and CDR2 is SYDVKM in the germline V gene. The V end was cut by 6 bases, the J end by 2 bases, with 11 bases between. CDR3 amino acids: CASSPDEAYEQYF. The CDR3 DNA reads as TGTGCCAGCAGCCCAGACGAAGCCTACGAGCAGTACTTC.

This chain joins TRBV19 and TRBJ1-5, with a tentative D call TRBD1 (5 bases). CDR3 length: 13 residues. The germline V gene encodes CDR1 LNHDA and CDR2 SQIVND (reference sequence). V dropped 5 bases and J dropped 6 bases, with 11 bases sitting between them. The CDR3 protein is CASSVGVGQPQHF. CDR3 in DNA: TGTGCCAGTAGTGTGGGGGTGGGTCAGCCCCAGCATTTT.

The chain links TRBV7-2 to TRBJ1-2, with no clear D. The CDR3 contains 14 residues. From germline, CDR1 is SGHTA and CDR2 FQGNSA. V dropped 7 bases and J dropped 8 bases, with 20 bases sitting between them. CDR3 bases: TGTGCCAGCACCCCCGGTCGGGGTTTCGACGGCTACACCTTC. It yields the protein CASTPGRGFDGYTF.

As for this clone: Distinct nucleotide sequences in the sample also encode this CDR3. The chain recombines TRBV28 with TRBJ2-7; D unresolved. Germline CDR1 and CDR2: MDHEN and SYDVKM. The CDR3 is 11 residues long. V was trimmed by 1 base and J by 7 bases, leaving 5 bases between them. Written as DNA, the CDR3 is TGTGCCAGCAGTTTATCTCGGGAGCAGTACTTC. Translated, it gives CASSLSREQYF.

The chain employs TRBV19 and TRBJ2-5; the D gene is possibly TRBD2 (6 bases). The CDR3 loop spans 14 amino acids. In germline, CDR1 is LNHDA, CDR2 SQIVND (reference sequence). V lost 4 bases and J lost 1, with 10 bases in between. The DNA for the CDR3 is TGTGCCAGTAGTACTCACGGGGGCCAAGAGACCCAGTACTTC. It yields the protein CASSTHGGQETQYF.

In its sample, this clone was seen once. The chain links TRBV11-2 to TRBJ1-1; D gene uncertain. The CDR3 consists of 14 residues. Trimming removed 0 bases at V and 1 base at J, with 6 bases between. From germline, CDR1 is SGHAT and CDR2 FQNNGV. The CDR3 DNA reads as TGTGCCAGCAGCTTAGACTTCCAGAACACTGAAGCTTTCTTT. It codes for CASSLDFQNTEAFF.

This chain joins TRBV6-1 and TRBJ1-5, with D unclear. Germline V gene data show CDR1 as MNHNS and CDR2 as SASEGT. Trimming removed 2 bases from V and 2 bases from J, with 7 bases in between. The CDR3 sequence is 14 residues long. The CDR3 coding sequence is TGTGCCAGCAGTGAAAGGGCAGGCAATCAGCCCCAGCATTTT. It yields the protein CASSERAGNQPQHF.

The V and J genes are TRBV29-1 and TRBJ2-3, with TRBD2 matching 12 bases. Germline CDR1 SQVTM, CDR2 ANQGSEA. The CDR3 is 14 amino acids. CDR3 coding DNA: TGCTCCACCGGGACTAGCGGGCATACAGATACGCAGTATTTT. Translation gives CSTGTSGHTDTQYF.

The chain recombines TRBV7-8 with TRBJ1-3, with a possible D match to TRBD1 (6 bases). Germline CDR1 is SGHVS and CDR2 is FQNEAQ. The CDR3 is 15 residues long. V lost 6 bases, J lost 4 bases, and 16 bases lay in between. CDR3 in amino acids: CASSRIPTGGNTIYF. As DNA, the CDR3 is TGTGCCAGCAGTCGAATCCCGACAGGAGGAAACACCATATATTTT.

The V gene is TRBV4-3, the J gene TRBJ2-3; 13 nucleotides match TRBD2. The CDR3 consists of 16 residues. J lost 4 bases, V lost 4 bases, and 5 bases had no gene match. CDR1 LGHNA and CDR2 YSLEER come from the germline V gene. CDR3 DNA sequence: TGCGCCAGCAGCCCGCGACTAGCGGGAGGATCAGATACGCAGTATTTT. Translated: CASSPRLAGGSDTQYF.

The chain is built from TRBV9 and TRBJ2-1; the match to TRBD2 covers 10 bases. Germline trimming cut 1 base from V and 3 bases from J; bases unmatched to any gene: 4. There are 16 residues in the CDR3. From germline, CDR1 is SGDLS and CDR2 YYNGEE. The CDR3: CASSVSGRAVYNEQFF. The CDR3 region has the DNA TGTGCCAGCAGCGTAAGCGGGAGGGCCGTCTACAATGAGCAGTTCTTC.

This clone has just one count. V and J are TRBV27 and TRBJ2-1; TRBD1 agrees at 10 bases. The CDR3 runs 17 residues. V was clipped by 5 bases and J by 8 bases; unmatched bases: 15. Germline V lookup: CDR1 MNHEY, CDR2 SMNVEV (reference sequence). DNA of the CDR3: TGTGCCAGCAGTACGCACTCCGGGACAGGGGATCTGCATGAGCAGTTCTTC. Its translation is CASSTHSGTGDLHEQFF.

As regards this clone: Other nucleotide sequences from this sample produce the same CDR3. The chain has TRBV18 and TRBJ2-7; D is unresolved. V was pared by 5 bases and J by 0 bases, with 8 bases between. Germline V gene sequence: CDR1 KGHSH, CDR2 LQKENI. The CDR3 length is 13 residues. The CDR3 DNA follows: TGTGCCAGCTCATTCCCAAGCTCCTACGAGCAGTACTTC. Protein sequence: CASSFPSSYEQYF.

In its sample, this clone was seen once. The rearrangement links TRBV21-1 to TRBJ2-7; TRBD1 is taken as the D call from the table, unchecked against the DNA. TRBV21-1 is reported as a pseudogene. CDR3 length: 16 residues. The DNA for the CDR3 is TGTGCCAGCAGCTCCCTGCGGGGACAGGGGGTCTACGAGCAGTACTTC. Translation gives CASSSLRGQGVYEQYF.

The rearrangement links TRBV7-9 to TRBJ1-2; 10 nucleotides align to TRBD1. Germline V gene lookup returns CDR1 SEHNR and CDR2 FQNEAQ (reference sequence). With V trimmed by 5 bases and J by 7 bases, 7 bases remained unmatched. The CDR3 sequence is 14 residues long. As DNA, the CDR3 is TGTGCCAGCAGCCTGACAGGGGGCGCGGGTGGCTACACCTTC. Its protein product is CASSLTGGAGGYTF.

This clone was counted once. The chain combines TRBV7-9 with TRBJ2-5, with TRBD2 matching over 11 bases. The CDR3 is 19 residues long. Germline assignment: CDR1 SEHNR and CDR2 FQNEAQ (reference sequence). V lost 5 bases and J lost 0; bases outside the gene matches: 14. CDR3 sequence reads: CASSRFGLAGALYQETQYF. CDR3 nucleotides: TGTGCCAGCAGCCGTTTCGGACTAGCGGGTGCTCTGTACCAAGAGACCCAGTACTTC.

The chain carries TRBV6-6 and TRBJ1-4; D unresolved. The CDR3 has 15 residues. The V gene lost 8 bases and the J gene lost 3 bases, with 16 bases spanning the gap. Germline-derived CDR1 and CDR2 are MNHNY and SVGAGI (reference sequence). CDR3 protein: CASRTQRDSNEKLFF. DNA for the CDR3: TGTGCCAGCCGGACTCAGAGGGATTCTAATGAAAAACTGTTTTTT.

The V gene is TRBV5-1, the J gene TRBJ2-3; unclear D gene. The CDR3 extends over 17 amino acids. V was shortened by 4 bases and J by 2 bases, with 20 bases between the two germline ends. The germline V gene has CDR1 SGHRS and CDR2 YFSETQ. CDR3: CASSPMWLSGVTDTQYF. CDR3 DNA sequence: TGCGCCAGCAGCCCGATGTGGTTGAGTGGGGTCACAGATACGCAGTATTTT.

The chain couples TRBV7-9 to TRBJ2-7, with D possibly matching TRBD1 (6 bases). The V end lost 5 bases, the J end lost 1 base, and 15 bases lay between the germline ends. This CDR3 is 15 amino acids long. The germline V gene has CDR1 SEHNR and CDR2 FQNEAQ (reference sequence). Here the CDR3 reads CASSVPHRASYEQYF. CDR3 coding DNA: TGTGCCAGCAGCGTCCCCCACAGGGCGTCCTACGAGCAGTACTTC.

The V and J genes are TRBV28 and TRBJ1-5, with D tentatively TRBD1 (5 bases). CDR3 length equals 15 residues. Germline lookup yields CDR1 MDHEN and CDR2 SYDVKM. V was trimmed by 5 bases and J by 7 bases, leaving 18 bases between them. CDR3 protein: CASSVHQGLGQPQHF. The CDR3 DNA reads TGTGCCAGCAGTGTCCATCAGGGTCTGGGGCAGCCCCAGCATTTT.

Here the CDR3 DNA reads TGTGCCAGCAGTTACTCGATGTGGGGGGATGGGGATACGCAGTATTTT. Translation gives CASSYSMWGDGDTQYF. The rearrangement uses TRBV6-5 and TRBJ2-3; a weak D match, TRBD2 (6 bases). The CDR3 is made up of 16 amino acids. V lost 0 bases and J lost 6, with 16 bases in between. Germline CDR1 and CDR2: MNHEY and SVGAGI.

The CDR3 region is CASSFHDPKLIYEQYF. The CDR3 DNA is TGTGCCAGCAGTTTTCACGACCCAAAACTCATCTACGAGCAGTACTTC. The chain employs TRBV27 and TRBJ2-7, with D unresolved. Germline V CDR1 and CDR2: MNHEY, SMNVEV (reference sequence). Trimming cost V 3 bases and J 3 bases, with 18 bases left between them. The CDR3 spans 16 residues.

This clone was recorded only once. V is TRBV4-2 and J is TRBJ2-7; D not resolved. This CDR3 has 13 residues. CDR1 is LGHNA, CDR2 YNFKEQ, per germline. Between the trimmed V and J ends, which lost 0 bases and 3 bases, there was a span of 6 bases. The chain's CDR3 is CASSQDLGYEQYF. The CDR3 nucleotides read TGTGCCAGCAGCCAAGATTTGGGCTACGAGCAGTACTTC.

The chain joins TRBV7-2 to TRBJ2-3; 8 bases are shared with TRBD1. Germline assignment: CDR1 SGHTA and CDR2 FQGNSA. V dropped 3 bases and J dropped 1; count of bases not matched to a gene: 3. This CDR3 is built from 15 residues. CDR3 loop: CASSFGGQGTDTQYF. The DNA of the CDR3 is TGTGCCAGCAGCTTCGGGGGACAGGGCACAGATACGCAGTATTTT.

As regards this clone: The same CDR3 is also encoded by other DNA sequences in this sample. The genes are TRBV25-1 and TRBJ1-2, with D unclear. The CDR3 sequence is 13 residues long. Between the trimmed V and J ends, which lost 3 bases and 0 bases, there was a span of 5 bases. CDR1 is MGHDK and CDR2 is SYGVNS in the germline V gene. CDR3: CASSDPPNYGYTF. The CDR3 nucleotides read TGTGCCAGCAGTGACCCCCCTAACTATGGCTACACCTTC.

In regard to this clone: Other DNA sequences in this sample translate to the same CDR3. The rearrangement joins TRBV4-3 to TRBJ2-7, with D perhaps TRBD1 or TRBD2 (5 bases each). Germline CDR1 reads LGHNA; CDR2 reads YSLEER. This CDR3 has 13 residues. The V and J ends lost 0 bases and 4 bases respectively, with 7 bases between them. CDR3 in amino acids: CASSQDWGYEQYF. The CDR3 nucleotides read TGCGCCAGCAGCCAAGATTGGGGGTACGAGCAGTACTTC.